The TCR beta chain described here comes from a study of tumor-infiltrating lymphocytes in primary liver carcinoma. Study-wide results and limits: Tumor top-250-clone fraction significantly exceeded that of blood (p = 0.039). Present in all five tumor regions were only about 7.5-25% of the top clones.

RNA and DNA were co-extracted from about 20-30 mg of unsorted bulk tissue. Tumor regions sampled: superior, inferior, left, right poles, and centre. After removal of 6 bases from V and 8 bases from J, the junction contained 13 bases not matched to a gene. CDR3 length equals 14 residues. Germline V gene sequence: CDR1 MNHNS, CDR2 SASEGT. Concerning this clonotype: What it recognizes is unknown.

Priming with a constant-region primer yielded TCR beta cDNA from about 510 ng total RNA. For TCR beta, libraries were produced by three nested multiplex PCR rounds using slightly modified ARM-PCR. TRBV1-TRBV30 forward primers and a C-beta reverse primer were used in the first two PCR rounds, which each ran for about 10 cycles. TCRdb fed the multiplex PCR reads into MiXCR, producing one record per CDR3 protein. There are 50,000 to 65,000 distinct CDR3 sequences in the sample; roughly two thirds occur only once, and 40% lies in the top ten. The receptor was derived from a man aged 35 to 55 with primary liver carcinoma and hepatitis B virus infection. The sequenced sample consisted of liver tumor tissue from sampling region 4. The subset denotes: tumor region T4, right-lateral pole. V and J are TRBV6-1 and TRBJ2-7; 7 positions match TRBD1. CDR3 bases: TGTGCCAGCAGCGAGGGGGCTCCCCCTTATAAGCAGTACTTC. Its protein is CASSEGAPPYKQYF.